The sequence of this TCR beta chain was determined in a study of OX40 agonist ivuxolimab in advanced cancers. Method: immunoSEQ multiplex PCR; TCRdb's copy keeps in-frame clones and lacks some. Among roughly 70,000 clones listed, almost 90% were seen once. Per the germline V gene, CDR1 is SEHNR and CDR2 is FQNEAQ (reference sequence). V was trimmed by 3 bases and J by 2 bases, leaving 8 bases between them. The CDR3 is made up of 15 amino acids. In its sample, this clone was seen once. This TCR was sampled from an adult with an advanced solid tumor such as melanoma, head and neck, liver or kidney cancer. The V gene is TRBV7-9, the J gene TRBJ2-6; weak D call: TRBD2 (6 bases). The sequences come from CD4+ or CD8+ T cells sorted from blood, collected in a trial of the OX40 agonist ivuxolimab. CDR3 nucleotides: TGTGCCAGCAGCTTCGGGGGTGCTGGGGCCAACGTCCTGACTTTC. It yields the protein CASSFGGAGANVLTF.